This is a list of T cell receptor beta chains from one sample in a study of shared clonotypes between healthy human individuals. Generated by immunoSEQ multiplex PCR, the TCRdb table keeps only in-frame clones and is missing some. The top ten clones hold about 1.5% of a sample with roughly 1,100,000 clones, about 75% of them seen once. The sequenced sample consisted of memory CD4+ T cells sorted from blood. These receptors were collected from a man aged 18 to 35 in good health. Each CDR3 is given with its conserved first and last residue. Fields, in order: clone size, J gene, D gene, V gene, CDR3 protein, CDR3 DNA. The D gene is left open where the match is weak. Rows may omit the clone size; those that give it use once, few, many or a size class.

>NA|TRBJ2-1|NA|TRBV30
CAWGGQYNEQFF
TGTGCCTGGGGAGGTCAATACAATGAGCAGTTCTTC
>NA|TRBJ1-5|NA|TRBV2
CASKGGENQPQHF
TGTGCCAGCAAGGGCGGGGAGAATCAGCCCCAGCATTTT
>NA|TRBJ1-2|NA|TRBV2
CASSGGINYGYTF
TGTGCCAGCAGTGGAGGGATTAACTATGGCTACACCTTC
>NA|TRBJ2-7|NA|TRBV2
CASSVLAYEQYF
TGTGCCAGCAGTGTACTAGCCTACGAGCAGTACTTC
>NA|TRBJ2-7|NA|TRBV28
CASSQGSPYEQYF
TGTGCCAGCAGTCAAGGCAGTCCCTACGAGCAGTACTTC
>NA|TRBJ2-5|NA|TRBV18
CASSLSAFETQYF
TGTGCCAGCTCACTCTCCGCTTTCGAGACCCAGTACTTC
>NA|TRBJ1-2|NA|TRBV6-1
CASSETLSLGGYTF
TGTGCCAGCAGTGAAACCCTTTCGCTAGGGGGCTACACCTTC
>NA|TRBJ2-5|TRBD2|TRBV5-1
CASSLALAGAQETQYF
TGCGCCAGCAGCTTGGCACTAGCGGGGGCTCAAGAGACCCAGTACTTC
>NA|TRBJ2-2|NA|TRBV27
CASSLGGVTGELFF
TGTGCCAGCAGTTTAGGAGGGGTCACCGGGGAGCTGTTTTTT
>NA|TRBJ2-1|TRBD2|TRBV2
CASRPGTSGLNEQFF
TGTGCCAGCAGACCCGGGACTAGCGGCCTCAATGAGCAGTTCTTC
>NA|TRBJ2-7|NA|TRBV6-1
CASSSSRALYEQYF
TGTGCCAGCAGTTCTTCCCGGGCCCTCTACGAGCAGTACTTC
>NA|TRBJ2-7|TRBD1|TRBV12-5
CASGLVVGQGGHEQYF
TGTGCTAGTGGTTTGGTGGTGGGACAGGGTGGGCACGAGCAGTACTTC
>NA|TRBJ2-3|TRBD2|TRBV5-4
CASRVTGTSGWDTQYF
TGTGCCAGCAGGGTAACAGGGACTAGCGGCTGGGATACGCAGTATTTT
>NA|TRBJ2-7|NA|TRBV10-3
CAISEFYEQYF
TGTGCCATCAGTGAATTCTACGAGCAGTACTTC
>NA|TRBJ2-1|TRBD2|TRBV2
CASSGGLGLAGNNEQFF
TGTGCCAGCAGTGGGGGACTAGGGTTAGCGGGGAACAATGAGCAGTTCTTC
>NA|TRBJ2-7|NA|TRBV5-1
CASSQYGGSSYEQYF
TGCGCCAGCAGCCAGTACGGGGGAAGCTCGTACGAGCAGTACTTC
>NA|TRBJ1-6|NA|TRBV30
CAWSPRGGDSPLHF
TGTGCCTGGAGCCCCCGGGGTGGGGATTCACCCCTCCACTTT
>many|TRBJ1-2|TRBD1|TRBV28
CASITGQGANYGYTF
TGTGCCAGCATTACCGGACAGGGGGCTAACTATGGCTACACCTTC
>NA|TRBJ2-5|TRBD2|TRBV7-3
CASSRGGPQETQYF
TGTGCCAGCAGCCGCGGGGGGCCCCAAGAGACCCAGTACTTC
>NA|TRBJ1-2|NA|TRBV27
CASRAGRYGYTF
TGTGCCAGCAGGGCTGGGAGGTATGGCTACACCTTC
>NA|TRBJ2-1|NA|TRBV18
CASSGPIERRPYNEQFF
TGTGCCAGCTCAGGCCCGATAGAGCGGCGTCCTTACAATGAGCAGTTCTTC
>NA|TRBJ2-6|NA|TRBV11-2
CASSLRATSGANVLTF
TGTGCCAGCAGCCTACGGGCGACTTCTGGGGCCAACGTCCTGACTTTC
>NA|TRBJ1-3|NA|TRBV25-1
CASSDGLNSGNTIYF
TGTGCCAGCAGTGATGGACTAAACTCTGGAAACACCATATATTTT
>NA|TRBJ2-5|NA|TRBV5-1
CASSLGTLRETQYF
TGCGCCAGCAGCTTGGGGACTCTACGGGAGACCCAGTACTTC
>NA|TRBJ2-2|TRBD1|TRBV7-2
CASSQQGLTNTGELFF
TGTGCCAGCAGCCAACAGGGGCTTACGAACACCGGGGAGCTGTTTTTT
>few|TRBJ1-1|NA|TRBV5-1
CASRYGEGTEAFF
TGCGCCAGCAGATATGGGGAGGGCACTGAAGCTTTCTTT
>NA|TRBJ1-2|TRBD1|TRBV5-6
CASSSDRGFYGYTF
TGTGCCAGCAGCTCTGACAGGGGATTCTATGGCTACACCTTC
>NA|TRBJ1-2|NA|TRBV6-5
CASSYSISPGGYTF
TGTGCCAGCAGTTACTCGATTTCCCCGGGCGGCTACACCTTC
>NA|TRBJ2-1|TRBD2|TRBV5-1
CASSSSGSPYNEQFF
TGCGCCAGCAGTTCCAGCGGGAGTCCTTACAATGAGCAGTTCTTC
>NA|TRBJ2-5|NA|TRBV18
CASSRTMGELETQYF
TGTGCCAGCTCACGGACTATGGGAGAACTAGAGACCCAGTACTTC
>once|TRBJ2-3|TRBD2|TRBV5-1
CASSPDLAGVTDTQYF
TGCGCCAGCAGTCCAGACCTAGCGGGAGTCACAGATACGCAGTATTTT
>NA|TRBJ2-5|TRBD2|TRBV6-5
CASSRGGETQYF
TGTGCCAGCAGTCGCGGGGGGGAGACCCAGTACTTC
>NA|TRBJ1-1|NA|TRBV7-2
CASSLASVANTEAFF
TGTGCCAGCAGCTTAGCCTCGGTGGCGAACACTGAAGCTTTCTTT
>NA|TRBJ1-6|NA|TRBV30
CAWSDLLLHF
TGTGCCTGGAGTGACCTACTTCTCCACTTT
>NA|TRBJ2-1|NA|TRBV27
CASSAKPGYNEQFF
TGTGCCAGCAGTGCCAAGCCAGGTTACAATGAGCAGTTCTTC
>once|TRBJ2-3|NA|TRBV7-9
CASSPIGGADTQYF
TGTGCCAGCAGTCCTATAGGGGGGGCAGATACGCAGTATTTT
>NA|TRBJ2-1|NA|TRBV5-6
CASSLLGFEQFF
TGTGCCAGCAGCTTGTTGGGGTTCGAGCAGTTCTTC
>NA|TRBJ1-5|NA|TRBV6-1
CASSEGPNQPQHF
TGTGCCAGCAGTGAAGGGCCCAATCAGCCCCAGCATTTT
>NA|TRBJ2-2|TRBD2|TRBV7-2
CASSSLAGGHTGELFF
TGTGCCAGCAGCTCCCTAGCGGGGGGGCACACCGGGGAGCTGTTTTTT
>NA|TRBJ1-4|NA|TRBV6-1
CASKRGYNEKLFF
TGTGCCAGCAAAAGGGGCTATAATGAAAAACTGTTTTTT
>few|TRBJ2-7|NA|TRBV12-5
CASGVSSGFYEQYF
TGTGCTAGTGGTGTATCTTCTGGGTTCTACGAGCAGTACTTC
>NA|TRBJ1-4|TRBD1|TRBV5-1
CASSLGQGARTNEKLFF
TGCGCCAGCAGCTTAGGACAGGGGGCGAGAACTAATGAAAAACTGTTTTTT
>NA|TRBJ1-4|NA|TRBV18
CASSPIRAEKLFF
TGTGCCAGCTCACCAATTAGAGCAGAAAAACTGTTTTTT
>NA|TRBJ1-3|NA|TRBV2
CASRLDGSSGNTIYF
TGTGCCAGCAGGCTGGACGGTAGCTCTGGAAACACCATATATTTT
>NA|TRBJ2-5|NA|TRBV18
CASSPPTGGETQYF
TGTGCCAGCTCACCGCCGACAGGCGGAGAGACCCAGTACTTC